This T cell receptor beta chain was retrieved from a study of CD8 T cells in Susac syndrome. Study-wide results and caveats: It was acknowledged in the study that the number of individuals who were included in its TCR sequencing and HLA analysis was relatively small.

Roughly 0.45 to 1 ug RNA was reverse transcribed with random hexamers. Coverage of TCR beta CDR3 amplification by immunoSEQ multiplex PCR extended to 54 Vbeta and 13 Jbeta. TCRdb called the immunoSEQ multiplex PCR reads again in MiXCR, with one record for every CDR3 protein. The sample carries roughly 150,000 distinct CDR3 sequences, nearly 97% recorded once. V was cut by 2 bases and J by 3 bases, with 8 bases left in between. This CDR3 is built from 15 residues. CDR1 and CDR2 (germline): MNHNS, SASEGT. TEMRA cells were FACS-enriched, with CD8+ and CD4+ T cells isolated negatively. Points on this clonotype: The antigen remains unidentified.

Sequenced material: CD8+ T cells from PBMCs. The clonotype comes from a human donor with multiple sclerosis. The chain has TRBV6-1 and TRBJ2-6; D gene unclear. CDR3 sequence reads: CASSEWSFGANVLTF. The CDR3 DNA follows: TGTGCCAGCAGTGAATGGTCTTTTGGGGCCAACGTCCTGACTTTC.